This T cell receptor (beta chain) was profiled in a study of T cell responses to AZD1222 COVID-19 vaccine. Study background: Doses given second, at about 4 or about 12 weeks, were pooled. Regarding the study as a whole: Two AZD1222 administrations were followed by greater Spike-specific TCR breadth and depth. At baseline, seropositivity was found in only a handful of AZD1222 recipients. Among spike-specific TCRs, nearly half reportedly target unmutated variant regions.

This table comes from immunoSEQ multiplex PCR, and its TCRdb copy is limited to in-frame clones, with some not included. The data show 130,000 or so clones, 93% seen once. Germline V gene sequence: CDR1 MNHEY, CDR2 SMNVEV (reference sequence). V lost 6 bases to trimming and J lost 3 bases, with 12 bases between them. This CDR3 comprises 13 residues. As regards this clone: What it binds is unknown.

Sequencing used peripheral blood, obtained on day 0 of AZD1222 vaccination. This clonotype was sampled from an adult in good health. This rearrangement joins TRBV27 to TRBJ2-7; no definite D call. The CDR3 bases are TGTGCCAGCAGAGGGTCCATCGACTACGAGCAGTACTTC. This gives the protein CASRGSIDYEQYF.